Listed below are T cell receptor beta chains from one sample, sequenced in a study of OX40 agonist ivuxolimab in advanced cancers. Method: immunoSEQ multiplex PCR; TCRdb's copy keeps in-frame clones and lacks some. Among under 85,000 clones listed, over 90% were seen once. Source: CD4+ or CD8+ T cells sorted from blood, taken in a trial of the OX40 agonist ivuxolimab. The source is an adult with an advanced solid tumor such as melanoma, head and neck, liver or kidney cancer. The CDR3 runs from the conserved cysteine through the conserved F or W. The order of the fields is V gene, clone size, J gene, D gene, CDR3 DNA, CDR3 protein. The D gene is left open where the match is weak. Some rows mark clone size as missing; the rest say once, few, many or name a class of expanded clone.

V: TRBV27; size: -; J: TRBJ2-2; D: TRBD1; DNA: TGTGCCAGCAGCCCCAGGGGGTACGCGAACACCGGGGAGCTGTTTTTT; CDR3: CASSPRGYANTGELFF
V: TRBV6-5; size: -; J: TRBJ2-1; D: -; DNA: TGTGCCAGCAGTTACTCGACAACACACCGTTACAATGAGCAGTTCTTC; CDR3: CASSYSTTHRYNEQFF
V: TRBV6-6; size: -; J: TRBJ1-5; D: -; DNA: TGTGCCAGCAGGGAACAGGGATCCCAGCCCCAGCATTTT; CDR3: CASREQGSQPQHF
V: TRBV29-1; size: -; J: TRBJ1-2; D: -; DNA: TGCAGCGTTGAAGATCAGTACAGATCCTATGGCTACACCTTC; CDR3: CSVEDQYRSYGYTF
V: TRBV19; size: -; J: TRBJ2-1; D: TRBD2; DNA: TGTGCCAGTACCTGGACTAGCGGATACAATGAGCAGTTCTTC; CDR3: CASTWTSGYNEQFF
V: TRBV5-6; size: -; J: TRBJ1-6; D: -; DNA: TGTGCCAGCAGCTTAACACAGGGATATAATTCACCCCTCCACTTT; CDR3: CASSLTQGYNSPLHF
V: TRBV13; size: -; J: TRBJ2-5; D: -; DNA: TGTGCCAGCAGCTTAGTACGGGAGACCCAGTACTTC; CDR3: CASSLVRETQYF
V: TRBV5-6; size: -; J: TRBJ1-2; D: TRBD1; DNA: TGTGCCAGCAGCTTGGCCGGGACAGAAAGTGGCTACACCTTC; CDR3: CASSLAGTESGYTF
V: TRBV6-5; size: few; J: TRBJ1-4; D: -; DNA: TGTGCCAGCAGTTATTCGGGGGGGAATGAAAAACTGTTTTTT; CDR3: CASSYSGGNEKLFF
V: TRBV4-2; size: -; J: TRBJ1-2; D: TRBD1; DNA: TGTGCCAGCAGCCAAAACTCGGGGACAGGGGTCATTGATGGCTACACCTTC; CDR3: CASSQNSGTGVIDGYTF
V: TRBV4-1; size: -; J: TRBJ2-7; D: -; DNA: TGCGCCAGCAGCCAAGGGTCTGGGTCCCCCTCCTACGAGCAGTACTTC; CDR3: CASSQGSGSPSYEQYF
V: TRBV2; size: -; J: TRBJ2-6; D: -; DNA: TGTGCCAGCAGTGAAGAGTTAGCGGTAACTGGGGCCAACGTCCTGACTTTC; CDR3: CASSEELAVTGANVLTF
V: TRBV28; size: -; J: TRBJ2-1; D: -; DNA: TGTGCCACGTCGTGGCAGAGCTCCTACAATGAGCAGTTCTTC; CDR3: CATSWQSSYNEQFF
V: TRBV7-9; size: -; J: TRBJ2-6; D: -; DNA: TGTGCCAGCAGCTTAATGACAGACTCTGGGGCCAACGTCCTGACTTTC; CDR3: CASSLMTDSGANVLTF
V: TRBV9; size: -; J: TRBJ1-1; D: -; DNA: TGTGCCAGCAGCTCAGGTGGGGGCCCTAACACTGAAGCTTTCTTT; CDR3: CASSSGGGPNTEAFF
V: TRBV27; size: -; J: TRBJ2-3; D: TRBD2; DNA: TGTGCCAGCAGTCCTCTACTAGCGGGGGGGCCAGATACGCAGTATTTT; CDR3: CASSPLLAGGPDTQYF
V: TRBV5-1; size: once; J: TRBJ2-3; D: -; DNA: TGCGCCAGCAGCTTGGCGGGGTCTAGCACAGATACGCAGTATTTT; CDR3: CASSLAGSSTDTQYF
V: TRBV19; size: -; J: TRBJ1-2; D: -; DNA: TGTGCCAGTAGTAGGATGGACGGTAACTATGGCTACACCTTC; CDR3: CASSRMDGNYGYTF
V: TRBV27; size: -; J: TRBJ2-1; D: -; DNA: TGTGCCAGCAGCACACGGGACGGCTCCTACAATGAGCAGTTCTTC; CDR3: CASSTRDGSYNEQFF
V: TRBV4-1; size: -; J: TRBJ2-7; D: -; DNA: TGCGCCAGCAGCCAGGAGTTGGCCTACGAGCAGTACTTC; CDR3: CASSQELAYEQYF
V: TRBV27; size: -; J: TRBJ1-2; D: -; DNA: TGTGCCAGCAGTTTAAAGGGACGGTCTAACTATGGCTACACCTTC; CDR3: CASSLKGRSNYGYTF
V: TRBV13; size: -; J: TRBJ2-7; D: -; DNA: TGTGCCAGCAGCACAGGTTCCTACGAGCAGTACTTC; CDR3: CASSTGSYEQYF
V: TRBV27; size: -; J: TRBJ2-7; D: TRBD2; DNA: TGTGCCAGCAGTTACCTCCGGACTAGCGGGGCTTCGGACGAGCAGTACTTC; CDR3: CASSYLRTSGASDEQYF
V: TRBV19; size: -; J: TRBJ1-5; D: -; DNA: TGTGCCAGTAGTTTTGGGGGCAGGCCGAGCAATCAGCCCCAGCATTTT; CDR3: CASSFGGRPSNQPQHF
V: TRBV5-1; size: -; J: TRBJ1-3; D: -; DNA: TGCGCCAGCAGCTTGGATCCCGGGGAGAGCTCTGGAAACACCATATATTTT; CDR3: CASSLDPGESSGNTIYF
V: TRBV4-1; size: -; J: TRBJ2-2; D: TRBD1; DNA: TGCGCCAGCAACGCGGGACAGGGCTACACCGGGGAGCTGTTTTTT; CDR3: CASNAGQGYTGELFF
V: TRBV27; size: -; J: TRBJ2-1; D: TRBD2; DNA: TGTGCCAGCAGCCTTACTAGCGGTGACTCCTACAATGAGCAGTTCTTC; CDR3: CASSLTSGDSYNEQFF
V: TRBV27; size: -; J: TRBJ2-1; D: -; DNA: TGTGCCAGCAGCCTAGGGGGTAATGAGCAGTTCTTC; CDR3: CASSLGGNEQFF
V: TRBV28; size: once; J: TRBJ2-7; D: -; DNA: TGTGCCAGCAGTCTCCCGGGGGCCGGGGAGCAGTACTTC; CDR3: CASSLPGAGEQYF
V: TRBV28; size: -; J: TRBJ2-7; D: -; DNA: TGTGCCAGCAGTTTATCGAGGGACGAGCAGTACTTC; CDR3: CASSLSRDEQYF
V: TRBV27; size: -; J: TRBJ2-7; D: -; DNA: TGTGCCAGCAGTTTAAGGGGCGCTTACTACGAGCAGTACTTC; CDR3: CASSLRGAYYEQYF
V: TRBV6-1; size: -; J: TRBJ1-2; D: -; DNA: TGTGCCAGCAGTGAAGCGCTGGGAGGGGTAGAAGGCTACACCTTC; CDR3: CASSEALGGVEGYTF
V: TRBV27; size: once; J: TRBJ1-2; D: -; DNA: TGTGCCAGCAGTTTATATGGGGCGGCTTCGGGCTACACCTTC; CDR3: CASSLYGAASGYTF
V: TRBV4-1; size: -; J: TRBJ2-5; D: TRBD2; DNA: TGCGCCAGCACCCTCGCGGCTAGCGGAGCCACCCAAGAGACCCAGTACTTC; CDR3: CASTLAASGATQETQYF
V: TRBV6-5; size: -; J: TRBJ1-2; D: TRBD1; DNA: TGTGCCAGCAGTTTGACAGGGGCGGACTATGGCTACACCTTC; CDR3: CASSLTGADYGYTF
V: TRBV27; size: -; J: TRBJ1-5; D: -; DNA: TGTGCCAGCAGTTTATACACTCCGTCGGTGGGCCAGCCCCAGCATTTT; CDR3: CASSLYTPSVGQPQHF
V: TRBV9; size: -; J: TRBJ2-7; D: -; DNA: TGTGCCAGCAGCCCCTTCGGACTGTCCCCCTACGAGCAGTACTTC; CDR3: CASSPFGLSPYEQYF
V: TRBV4-3; size: once; J: TRBJ1-2; D: -; DNA: TGCGCCAGCAGCCAAGAGCGGCCATCAAACTATGGCTACACCTTC; CDR3: CASSQERPSNYGYTF
V: TRBV2; size: -; J: TRBJ1-4; D: -; DNA: TGTGCCAGCTGGAAGGGGGGTGGTAATGAAAAACTGTTTTTT; CDR3: CASWKGGGNEKLFF
V: TRBV6-5; size: -; J: TRBJ1-5; D: -; DNA: TGTGCCAGCAGTTACTCCGACAGTGGGAATCAGCCCCAGCATTTT; CDR3: CASSYSDSGNQPQHF
V: TRBV19; size: -; J: TRBJ1-5; D: -; DNA: TGTGCCAGTAGCCGGTCCCGGGACAGCAATCAGCCCCAGCATTTT; CDR3: CASSRSRDSNQPQHF
V: TRBV18; size: -; J: TRBJ2-5; D: -; DNA: TGTGCCAGCTCACCTGGTGAGGGGCCGCAAGAGACCCAGTACTTC; CDR3: CASSPGEGPQETQYF
V: TRBV5-6; size: -; J: TRBJ1-2; D: TRBD1; DNA: TGTGCCAGCAGCTTCGGGACAGGGGACGGCTACACCTTC; CDR3: CASSFGTGDGYTF
V: TRBV6-5; size: -; J: TRBJ2-1; D: TRBD2; DNA: TGTGCCAGCAGTTACCTGGGGGGGTCCTACAATGAGCAGTTCTTC; CDR3: CASSYLGGSYNEQFF
V: TRBV18; size: -; J: TRBJ1-2; D: -; DNA: TGTGCCAGCTCAAATAGACAGACCCTCTATGGCTACACCTTC; CDR3: CASSNRQTLYGYTF
V: TRBV9; size: -; J: TRBJ2-5; D: -; DNA: TGTGCCAGCAGCGTAGCCCCTAGAGGTCAAGAGACCCAGTACTTC; CDR3: CASSVAPRGQETQYF
V: TRBV6-6; size: -; J: TRBJ2-7; D: -; DNA: TGTGCCAGCGGCGACGGCTACGAGCAGTACTTC; CDR3: CASGDGYEQYF
V: TRBV29-1; size: once; J: TRBJ2-3; D: TRBD1; DNA: TGCAGCGTTGAAGACGTCCCGGGACAGGGGAAAGGCCTCACAGATACGCAGTATTTT; CDR3: CSVEDVPGQGKGLTDTQYF
V: TRBV28; size: -; J: TRBJ2-3; D: TRBD2; DNA: TGTGCCAGCAGTTTGGCGGGGGGGCATATAGATACGCAGTATTTT; CDR3: CASSLAGGHIDTQYF
V: TRBV13; size: -; J: TRBJ2-3; D: TRBD2; DNA: TGTGCCAGCAGCTCTAGCGGGGGGTCGCGGACAGATACGCAGTATTTT; CDR3: CASSSSGGSRTDTQYF
V: TRBV7-6; size: -; J: TRBJ2-5; D: -; DNA: TGTGCCAGCAGCCCTGGAACCTTTTTAGAGACCCAGTACTTC; CDR3: CASSPGTFLETQYF
V: TRBV4-1; size: -; J: TRBJ1-1; D: TRBD1; DNA: TGCGCCAGCAGCCGCCAGACAGGGAAGGGGACTGAAGCTTTCTTT; CDR3: CASSRQTGKGTEAFF
V: TRBV5-1; size: -; J: TRBJ1-1; D: -; DNA: TGCGCCAGCAGCTTACGAGATACAGGGTACACTGAAGCTTTCTTT; CDR3: CASSLRDTGYTEAFF
V: TRBV5-1; size: -; J: TRBJ2-2; D: -; DNA: TGCGCCAGCAGCTCAAACACCGGGGAGCTGTTTTTT; CDR3: CASSSNTGELFF
V: TRBV27; size: -; J: TRBJ2-1; D: TRBD1; DNA: TGTGCCAGCAGTTCCCGACAGGGGAGACCCATCAATGAGCAGTTCTTC; CDR3: CASSSRQGRPINEQFF
V: TRBV5-4; size: once; J: TRBJ2-1; D: -; DNA: TGTGCCAGCAGAGGACCTGTTGAGGGTCGATCCTACAATGAGCAGTTCTTC; CDR3: CASRGPVEGRSYNEQFF
V: TRBV29-1; size: -; J: TRBJ2-2; D: -; DNA: TGCAGCGTGAAATACACCAACACCGGGGAGCTGTTTTTT; CDR3: CSVKYTNTGELFF
V: TRBV18; size: -; J: TRBJ2-4; D: -; DNA: TGTGCCAGCTCACCGACACAGGCCGCGGCCGAAAACATTCAGTACTTC; CDR3: CASSPTQAAAENIQYF
V: TRBV4-1; size: -; J: TRBJ2-3; D: -; DNA: TGCGCCAGCAGCCAAGTACTAGGTGGGCCTGGCACAGATACGCAGTATTTT; CDR3: CASSQVLGGPGTDTQYF
V: TRBV6-1; size: -; J: TRBJ2-3; D: TRBD2; DNA: TGTGCCAGCGGCCAGCGGGAATCAGATACGCAGTATTTT; CDR3: CASGQRESDTQYF